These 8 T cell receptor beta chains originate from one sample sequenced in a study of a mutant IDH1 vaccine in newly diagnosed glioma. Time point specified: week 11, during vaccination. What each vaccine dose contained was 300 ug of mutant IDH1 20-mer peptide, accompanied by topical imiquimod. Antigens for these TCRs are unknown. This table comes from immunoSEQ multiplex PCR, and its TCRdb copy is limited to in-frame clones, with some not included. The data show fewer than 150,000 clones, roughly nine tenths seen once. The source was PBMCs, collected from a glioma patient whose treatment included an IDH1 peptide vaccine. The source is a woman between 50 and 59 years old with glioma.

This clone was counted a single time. CDR3 sequence: CASSPQGNQPQHF. The CDR3 DNA reads TGTGCCAGTAGTCCCCAGGGCAATCAGCCCCAGCATTTT. This sequence joins TRBV19 and TRBJ1-5; D gene ambiguous. The CDR3 loop spans 13 amino acids. V dropped 5 bases and J dropped 2 bases, with 7 bases sitting between them. Germline CDR1 reads LNHDA; CDR2 reads SQIVND (reference sequence).

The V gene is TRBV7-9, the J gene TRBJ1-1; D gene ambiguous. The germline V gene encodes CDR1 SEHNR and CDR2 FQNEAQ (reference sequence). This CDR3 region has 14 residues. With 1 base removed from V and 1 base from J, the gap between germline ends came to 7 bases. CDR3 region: CASSLVLENTEAFF. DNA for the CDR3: TGTGCCAGCAGCTTAGTCTTAGAGAACACTGAAGCTTTCTTT.

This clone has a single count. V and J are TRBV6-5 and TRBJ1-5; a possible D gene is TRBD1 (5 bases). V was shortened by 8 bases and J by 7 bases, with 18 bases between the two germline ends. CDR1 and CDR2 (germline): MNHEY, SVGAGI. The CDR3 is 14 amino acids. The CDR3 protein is CASSKGGAPQPQHF. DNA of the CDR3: TGTGCCAGCTCCAAGGGCGGGGCCCCACAGCCCCAGCATTTT.

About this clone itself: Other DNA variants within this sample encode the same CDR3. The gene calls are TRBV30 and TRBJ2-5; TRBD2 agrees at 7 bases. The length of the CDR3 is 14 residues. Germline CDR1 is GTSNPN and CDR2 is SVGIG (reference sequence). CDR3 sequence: CAWGGFGRQETQYF. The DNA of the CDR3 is TGTGCTTGGGGGGGGTTTGGGAGGCAAGAGACCCAGTACTTC. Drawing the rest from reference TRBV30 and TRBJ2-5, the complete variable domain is SQTIHQWPATLVQPVGSPLSLECTVEGTSNPNLYWYRQAAGRGLQLLFYSVGIGQISSEVPQNLSASRPQDRQFILSSKKLLLSDSGFYLCAWGGFGRQETQYFGPGTRLLVL.

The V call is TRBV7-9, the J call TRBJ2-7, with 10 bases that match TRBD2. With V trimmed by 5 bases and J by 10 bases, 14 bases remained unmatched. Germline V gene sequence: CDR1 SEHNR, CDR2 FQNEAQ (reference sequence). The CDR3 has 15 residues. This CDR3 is CASSPGAGGPGRQYF. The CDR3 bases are TGTGCCAGCAGCCCGGGAGCGGGAGGGCCGGGCCGTCAGTACTTC.

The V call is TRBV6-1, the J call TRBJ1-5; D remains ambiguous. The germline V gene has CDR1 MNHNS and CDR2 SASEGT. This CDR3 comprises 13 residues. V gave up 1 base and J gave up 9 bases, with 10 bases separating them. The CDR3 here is CASSEGANLPQHF. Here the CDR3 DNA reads TGTGCCAGCAGTGAAGGGGCTAATTTGCCCCAGCATTTT.

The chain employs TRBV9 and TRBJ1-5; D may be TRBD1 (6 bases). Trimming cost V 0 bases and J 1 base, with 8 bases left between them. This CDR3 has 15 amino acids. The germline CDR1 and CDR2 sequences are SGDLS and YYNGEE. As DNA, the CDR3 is TGTGCCAGCAGCGTAGGGGGGGCGAGCAATCAGCCCCAGCATTTT. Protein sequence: CASSVGGASNQPQHF.

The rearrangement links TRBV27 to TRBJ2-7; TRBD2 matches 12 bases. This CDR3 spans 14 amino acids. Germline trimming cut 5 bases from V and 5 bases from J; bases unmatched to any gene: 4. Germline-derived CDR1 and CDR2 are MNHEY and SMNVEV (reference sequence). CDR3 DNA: TGTGCCAGCAGTCTAGCGGGAGGGCTCCACGAGCAGTACTTC. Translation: CASSLAGGLHEQYF.